These T cell receptor beta chains were read from a single sample in a study of Tregs in tolerant kidney transplant recipients. For these TCRs, the target antigens are not known. Only in-frame clones appear in the TCRdb table, and some are missing; sequencing was by immunoSEQ multiplex PCR. The table records fewer than 20,000 clones, roughly 58% of them present only once. Sequenced sample: Tregs from blood cultured with allogeneic cells. The receptors were sampled from a human donor in good health. The CDR3 runs from the conserved cysteine through the conserved F or W. The D gene is left open where the match is weak. Rows give clone size only sometimes, using once, few, many, or a class for an expanded clone.

j_gene | d_gene | v_gene | abundance | CDR3aa | CDR3nt
TRBJ1-1 | . | TRBV18 | . | CASSQDRSTEAFF | TGTGCCAGCTCTCAAGACAGGTCCACTGAAGCTTTCTTT
TRBJ1-6 | . | TRBV5-4 | medium-sized | CASSFRRVNSPLHF | TGTGCCAGCAGCTTTCGGCGGGTGAACTCACCCCTCCACTTT
TRBJ1-3 | TRBD1 | TRBV18 | . | CASSQTGGTGNTIYF | TGTGCCAGCTCACAAACAGGGGGCACTGGAAACACCATATATTTT
TRBJ2-2 | TRBD1 | TRBV11-1 | . | CASSPTLDRGRTGELFF | TGTGCCAGCAGCCCCACTTTGGACAGGGGAAGGACCGGGGAGCTGTTTTTT
TRBJ2-7 | . | TRBV7-8 | . | CASSLGGTWIPYEQYF | TGTGCCAGCAGCTTAGGGGGGACATGGATTCCCTACGAGCAGTACTTC
TRBJ1-1 | . | TRBV9 | . | CASSVEVGARTTEAFF | TGTGCCAGCAGCGTAGAGGTAGGGGCGAGAACCACTGAAGCTTTCTTT
TRBJ2-2 | . | TRBV4-3 | . | CASSQDVPYTGELFF | TGCGCCAGCAGCCAAGATGTACCATACACCGGGGAGCTGTTTTTT
TRBJ2-1 | . | TRBV7-9 | . | CASSLYLGSGLYNEQFF | TGTGCCAGCAGCTTATATCTAGGGAGCGGATTATACAATGAGCAGTTCTTC
TRBJ2-5 | . | TRBV9 | once | CASSVELAGTQYF | TGTGCCAGCAGCGTCGAACTCGCGGGGACCCAGTACTTC
TRBJ1-5 | TRBD1 | TRBV19 | few | CASSLNRGTGNQPQHF | TGTGCCAGTAGTCTGAACAGGGGAACCGGCAATCAGCCCCAGCATTTT
TRBJ2-3 | . | TRBV7-8 | few | CASSFSVVGSTDTQYF | TGTGCCAGCAGCTTTTCGGTAGTTGGTAGCACAGATACGCAGTATTTT
TRBJ1-3 | . | TRBV15 | . | CATSKESARGNTIYF | TGTGCCACCAGCAAAGAATCCGCCCGTGGAAACACCATATATTTT
TRBJ2-3 | TRBD2 | TRBV7-2 | few | CASSSSGSSSTDTQYF | TGTGCCAGCAGCTCTAGCGGGAGCTCTAGCACAGATACGCAGTATTTT
TRBJ1-1 | . | TRBV6-4 | . | CASSIETNTEAFF | TGTGCCAGCTCAATTGAAACGAACACTGAAGCTTTCTTT
TRBJ2-1 | . | TRBV12-2 | few | CASRLAVLDNEQFF | TGTGCAAGTCGCTTAGCGGTACTGGACAATGAGCAGTTCTTC
TRBJ2-1 | TRBD1 | TRBV7-9 | once | CASSLARRTGEPNEQFF | TGTGCCAGCAGCTTAGCGCGTAGGACAGGGGAACCCAATGAGCAGTTCTTC
TRBJ1-2 | TRBD1 | TRBV6-5 | . | CASSYTGGIYGYTF | TGTGCCAGCAGTTATACAGGGGGCATCTATGGCTACACCTTC
TRBJ2-4 | . | TRBV7-2 | few | CASSLGVEYIQYF | TGTGCCAGCAGCTTAGGAGTAGAGTACATTCAGTACTTC
TRBJ1-5 | . | TRBV2 | . | CASSVRDSNQPQHF | TGTGCCAGCAGTGTCCGGGATAGCAATCAGCCCCAGCATTTT
TRBJ1-2 | TRBD1 | TRBV15 | once | CATSRDLGQGAGYTF | TGTGCCACCAGCAGAGATCTGGGACAGGGGGCTGGCTACACCTTC
TRBJ2-1 | TRBD2 | TRBV7-3 | . | CASSLGLAGYNEQFF | TGTGCCAGCAGCTTAGGACTAGCGGGGTACAATGAGCAGTTCTTC
TRBJ1-3 | . | TRBV25-1 | . | CASSEWRSSGNTIYF | TGTGCCAGCAGTGAATGGAGGAGCTCTGGAAACACCATATATTTT
TRBJ2-4 | TRBD1 | TRBV5-1 | . | CASSAGQGANIQYF | TGCGCCAGCAGCGCGGGACAGGGGGCAAACATTCAGTACTTC
TRBJ2-7 | . | TRBV7-9 | . | CASSLESAYEQYF | TGTGCCAGCAGCTTAGAGTCAGCCTACGAGCAGTACTTC
TRBJ1-2 | . | TRBV5-4 | medium-sized | CASSLSSAGYGYTF | TGTGCCAGCAGCTTGTCCAGCGCTGGGTATGGCTACACCTTC
TRBJ1-2 | TRBD1 | TRBV5-8 | many | CASSRTGNYGYTF | TGTGCCAGCAGCCGGACAGGGAACTATGGCTACACCTTC
TRBJ2-5 | . | TRBV7-3 | few | CASSPWARETQYF | TGTGCCAGCAGCCCCTGGGCCAGGGAGACCCAGTACTTC
TRBJ1-6 | TRBD1 | TRBV30 | once | CAWRTGVLTNSPLHF | TGTGCCTGGAGAACAGGGGTACTGACCAATTCACCCCTCCACTTT
TRBJ2-4 | . | TRBV12-1 | few | CASSPDHF | TGTGCCAGCAGCCCGGACCACTTC
TRBJ1-1 | . | TRBV19 | . | CASSFRQGFEAFF | TGTGCCAGTAGTTTCCGGCAAGGGTTTGAAGCTTTCTTT
TRBJ2-1 | . | TRBV4-1 | . | CDGGPVPNSYNEQFF | TGCGACGGTGGCCCCGTTCCAAACTCCTACAATGAGCAGTTCTTC
TRBJ2-3 | . | TRBV7-3 | few | CASSLAVGTDTQYF | TGTGCCAGCAGCTTAGCCGTGGGCACAGATACGCAGTATTTT
TRBJ2-6 | . | TRBV4-3 | . | CASSRFGTTGANVLTF | TGCGCCAGCAGCCGATTTGGAACCACTGGGGCCAACGTCCTGACTTTC
TRBJ2-1 | . | TRBV18 | . | CASSPTLGSSYNEQFF | TGTGCCAGCTCACCAACCCTGGGGAGCTCCTACAATGAGCAGTTCTTC
TRBJ2-7 | . | TRBV6-5 | . | CASSSQIWNEQYF | TGTGCCAGCAGTTCTCAGATCTGGAACGAGCAGTACTTC